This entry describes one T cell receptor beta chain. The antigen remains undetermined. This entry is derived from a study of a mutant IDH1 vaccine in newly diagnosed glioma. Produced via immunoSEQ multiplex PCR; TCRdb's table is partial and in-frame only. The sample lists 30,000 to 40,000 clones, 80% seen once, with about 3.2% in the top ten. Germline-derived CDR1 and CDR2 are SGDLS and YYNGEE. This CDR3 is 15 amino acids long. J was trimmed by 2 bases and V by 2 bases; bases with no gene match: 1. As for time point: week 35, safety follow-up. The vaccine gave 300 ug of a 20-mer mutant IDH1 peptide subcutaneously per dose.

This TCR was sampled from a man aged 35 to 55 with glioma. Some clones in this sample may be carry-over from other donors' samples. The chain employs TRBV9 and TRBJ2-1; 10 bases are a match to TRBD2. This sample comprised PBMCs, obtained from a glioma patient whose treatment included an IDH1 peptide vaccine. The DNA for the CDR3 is TGTGCCAGCAGCGTTAGCGGGGGGACCTACAATGAGCAGTTCTTC. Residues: CASSVSGGTYNEQFF.